These 22 T cell receptor beta chains were sequenced from one sample in a study of T cell repertoires in cytomegalovirus infection. TCRdb used MiXCR to reprocess the reads, holding one entry per CDR3 protein. This sample has under 95,000 distinct CDR3 sequences, with more than 40% found just once. These TCRs are of unknown antigen specificity. This sample comprised CD8+ T cells from cultured PBMCs, obtained from culture after CMV antigen stimulation. These receptors all stem from a human donor in good health (CMV status not recorded). Some clones in this sample may be carry-over from other donors' samples.

This clonotype was picked up many times. The gene calls are TRBV7-2 and TRBJ2-6; D call uncertain. V was clipped by 6 bases and J by 4 bases, with 19 bases between them. This CDR3 contains 17 residues. CDR1 is SGHTA, CDR2 FQGNSA, per germline. The CDR3 DNA is TGTGCCAGCAGACGACAATCTCAGGACGCCGGGGCCAACGTCCTGACTTTC. As protein: CASRRQSQDAGANVLTF.

The V call is TRBV6-6, the J call TRBJ2-7, with D possibly being TRBD1 (6 bases). The CDR3 is 15 residues long. Between the trimmed V and J ends, which lost 4 bases and 0 bases, there was a span of 13 bases. Germline V gene data show CDR1 as MNHNY and CDR2 as SVGAGI (reference sequence). The CDR3 here is CASSLRQANSYEQYF. The CDR3 DNA is TGTGCCAGCAGTTTAAGACAGGCCAACTCCTACGAGCAGTACTTC.

The chain couples TRBV7-8 to TRBJ1-2, with 7 bases aligning to TRBD1. After removal of 3 bases from V and 4 bases from J, the junction contained 5 bases not matched to a gene. Germline V gene sequence: CDR1 SGHVS, CDR2 FQNEAQ. The CDR3 consists of 14 residues. The CDR3 coding sequence is TGTGCCAGCAGCTTGGAGGGGGCCGTCTATGGCTACACCTTC. As protein: CASSLEGAVYGYTF.

The gene calls are TRBV15 and TRBJ2-7, with 12 bases aligning to TRBD2. Germline V gives CDR1 LNHNV, CDR2 YYDKDF (reference sequence). The V and J ends lost 5 bases and 6 bases, in that order; junction bases with no gene match: 5. This CDR3 is 14 amino acids long. This CDR3 is CATSQTSGRSEQYF. The CDR3 DNA is TGTGCCACCAGCCAGACTAGCGGGAGAAGCGAGCAGTACTTC.

The V and J genes are TRBV28 and TRBJ2-5; 11 bases are a match to TRBD2. With 7 bases clipped from V and 5 bases from J, the junction kept 15 bases outside the gene matches. The V gene's germline CDR1 is MDHEN and CDR2 SYDVKM. This CDR3 has 17 residues. CDR3 residues: CASTPALSSGRPETQYF. In nucleotides, the CDR3 is TGTGCCAGCACCCCGGCACTATCTAGCGGGAGGCCCGAGACCCAGTACTTC.

The rearrangement joins TRBV5-1 to TRBJ2-7; TRBD1 agrees at 9 bases. The V gene's germline CDR1 is SGHRS and CDR2 YFSETQ. This CDR3 spans 15 amino acids. V was clipped by 4 bases and J by 3 bases; unmatched bases: 8. The CDR3 DNA reads as TGCGCCAGCAGCCCGTGGACAGGGGAGGGCTACGAGCAGTACTTC. Protein sequence: CASSPWTGEGYEQYF.

The chain uses TRBV7-2 and TRBJ1-1, with D uncertain. The CDR3 sequence is 16 residues long. Germline loops: CDR1 SGHTA, CDR2 FQGNSA. The ends were cut back, 1 base at V and 13 bases at J, with 25 bases in the middle. Here the CDR3 DNA reads TGTGCCAGCAGCTTAGATTCTATGGGCTCGAACACTGAATATTTCTTT. As protein: CASSLDSMGSNTEYFF.

There are a few counts of this clonotype. The chain carries TRBV20-1 and TRBJ2-5; TRBD1 is a possible D gene (6 bases). Germline V gene sequence: CDR1 DFQATT, CDR2 SNEGSKA (reference sequence). Trimming shortened V by 3 bases and J by 9 bases, and 11 bases separated the two germline ends. The length of the CDR3 is 11 residues. The CDR3 protein is CSASRWGPQYF. In DNA, the CDR3 is TGCAGTGCTAGTCGCTGGGGGCCCCAGTACTTC.

The chain carries TRBV7-7 and TRBJ1-1, with D hard to call. This CDR3 is built from 12 residues. Germline-derived CDR1 and CDR2 are SSHAT and FNYEAQ (reference sequence). Here the CDR3 reads CATTGRNTEAFF. CDR3 in DNA: TGTGCGACCACGGGCAGGAACACTGAAGCTTTCTTT.

The J gene is TRBJ2-3, the V gene TRBV4-1, with D perhaps matching TRBD2 (5 bases). V lost 4 bases, J lost 6 bases, and 11 bases lay in between. CDR3 length: 13 residues. Germline V lookup: CDR1 MGHRA, CDR2 YSYEKL. The CDR3 loop is CASSPRGLDTQYF. CDR3 in DNA: TGCGCCAGCAGCCCCAGAGGGCTGGATACGCAGTATTTT.

CDR3 sequence (DNA): TGTGCCAGCAGCCACCCGGACAGACCCACTGAAGCTTTCTTT. Its translation is CASSHPDRPTEAFF. The chain couples TRBV7-2 to TRBJ1-1; weak D call: TRBD1 (6 bases). The CDR3 loop spans 14 amino acids. Looked up from germline, CDR1 is SGHTA and CDR2 is FQGNSA. V was cut by 5 bases and J by 4 bases, with 14 bases left in between. The whole variable domain, filled in from reference TRBV7-2 and TRBJ1-1, reads GAGVSQSPSNKVTEKGKDVELRCDPISGHTALYWYRQSLGQGLEFLIYFQGNSAPDKSGLPSDRFSAERTGGSVSTLTIQRTQQEDSAVYLCASSHPDRPTEAFFGQGTRLTVV.

This clonotype was seen a handful of times. The V and J genes are TRBV19 and TRBJ2-7, with D perhaps assigned TRBD1 or TRBD2 (5 bases each). The V and J ends lost 3 bases and 1 base respectively, with 16 bases between them. The V gene's germline CDR1 is LNHDA and CDR2 SQIVND (reference sequence). The length of the CDR3 is 16 residues. The CDR3 DNA is TGTGCCAGTAGTATGTCCTACGACAGCGGATCCTACGAGCAGTACTTC. This codes for CASSMSYDSGSYEQYF.

The V gene is TRBV5-5, the J gene TRBJ2-7, with a weak D call TRBD1 (5 bases). CDR1 is SGHKS, CDR2 YYEKEE, per germline (reference sequence). V was cut by 4 bases and J by 5 bases, with 13 bases left in between. This CDR3 is built from 13 residues. CDR3 bases: TGTGCCAGCAGCCCCATTCCCAGGGACGAGCAGTACTTC. This encodes CASSPIPRDEQYF.

V and J are TRBV7-2 and TRBJ2-3; the D gene could be TRBD1 or TRBD2 (5 bases each). This CDR3 has 15 residues. CDR1 and CDR2 from the germline V gene are SGHTA and FQGNSA. V was clipped by 5 bases and J by 4 bases, with 16 bases between them. As DNA, the CDR3 is TGTGCCAGCAGCCGAGTCAGGGCGAGGGCAGATACGCAGTATTTT. This translates into CASSRVRARADTQYF.

The rearrangement joins TRBV10-3 to TRBJ1-1, with 7 bases lining up with TRBD1. The V gene end was trimmed by 4 bases and the J gene end by 1 base; junction bases not matched to a gene: 3. Per germline, CDR1 ENHRY and CDR2 SYGVKD. This CDR3 contains 14 residues. CDR3: CAISGTGANTEAFF. CDR3 nucleotide sequence: TGTGCCATCAGTGGCACAGGGGCGAACACTGAAGCTTTCTTT.

This chain joins TRBV27 and TRBJ2-7, with TRBD2 identical over 8 bases. CDR3 size: 14 residues. The germline V gene encodes CDR1 MNHEY and CDR2 SMNVEV (reference sequence). Trimming took 5 bases from V and 3 from J; bases not matched to a gene: 6. In DNA form, the CDR3 reads TGTGCCAGCAGTCGAGCGGGAGTGGGCTACGAGCAGTACTTC. Its protein is CASSRAGVGYEQYF.

The rearrangement joins TRBV27 to TRBJ1-1; D not certain. The ends were cut back, 2 bases at V and 7 bases at J, with 8 bases in the middle. CDR1 is MNHEY, CDR2 SMNVEV, per germline (reference sequence). CDR3 length: 12 residues. The CDR3 DNA follows: TGTGCCAGCAGTTTACCCGACGGTGAAGCTTTCTTT. Protein: CASSLPDGEAFF.

The CDR3 DNA follows: TGTGCCAGCAGCTTAGACGGGGAGCTGTTTTTT. Its protein product is CASSLDGELFF. V usage is TRBV7-8 and J usage is TRBJ2-2; D is uncertain. The CDR3 is 11 residues long. Germline V CDR1 and CDR2: SGHVS, FQNEAQ. V dropped 1 base and J dropped 7 bases, with 1 base sitting between them.

V usage is TRBV15 and J usage is TRBJ2-5; unclear D gene. The CDR3 is 12 amino acids. Trimming left V 3 bases short and J 6 bases short, with 8 bases between. Germline CDR1 is LNHNV and CDR2 is YYDKDF (reference sequence). The CDR3 DNA follows: TGTGCCACCAGCAGTGAAGTACAGACCCAGTACTTC. Its protein is CATSSEVQTQYF.

The V call is TRBV5-6, the J call TRBJ1-2; D is perhaps TRBD1 (5 bases). Deletions cut 0 bases from V and 8 bases from J, with 14 bases between. CDR1 and CDR2 (germline): SGHDT, YYEEEE. This CDR3 is built from 14 residues. The CDR3 nucleotides read TGTGCCAGCAGCTTGGCCGAACAGGATTACGGCTACACCTTC. Translating it yields CASSLAEQDYGYTF.

The rearrangement uses TRBV7-6 and TRBJ1-4; TRBD1 might be the D (6 bases). This CDR3 has 16 amino acids. CDR1 is SGHVS and CDR2 is FNYEAQ in the germline V gene. V was trimmed by 5 bases and J by 7 bases, leaving 20 bases between them. The chain's CDR3 is CASSPHPGAGVEKLFF. DNA for the CDR3: TGTGCCAGCAGCCCCCACCCCGGGGCAGGGGTTGAAAAACTGTTTTTT.

V is TRBV7-9 and J is TRBJ1-1; D call uncertain. V was clipped by 5 bases and J by 1 base, with 11 bases between them. This CDR3 has 14 amino acids. CDR1 SEHNR and CDR2 FQNEAQ come from the germline V gene (reference sequence). CDR3 nucleotides: TGTGCCAGCAGCCCCCCCATGGGGAACACTGAAGCTTTCTTT. It encodes CASSPPMGNTEAFF.